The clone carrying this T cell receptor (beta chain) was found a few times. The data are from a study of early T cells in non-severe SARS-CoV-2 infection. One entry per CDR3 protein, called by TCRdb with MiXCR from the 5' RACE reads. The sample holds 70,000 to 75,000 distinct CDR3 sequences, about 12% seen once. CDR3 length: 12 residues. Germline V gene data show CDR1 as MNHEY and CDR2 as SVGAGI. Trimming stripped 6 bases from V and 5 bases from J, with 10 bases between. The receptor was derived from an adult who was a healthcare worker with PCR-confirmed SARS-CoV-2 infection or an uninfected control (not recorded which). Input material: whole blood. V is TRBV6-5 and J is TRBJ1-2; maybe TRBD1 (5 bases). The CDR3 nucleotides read TGTGCCAGCAGCCTCACAGGATATGGCTACACCTTC. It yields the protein CASSLTGYGYTF.